There are many counts of the clone carrying this TCR beta chain. After constant-region reverse-primer amplification, full-length variable regions underwent semi-nested PCR with Nested Universal Primer A. TCRdb reprocessed the 5' RACE reads with MiXCR, giving one entry per CDR3 protein. The sample lists 45,000 to 70,000 distinct CDR3 sequences, more than 25% occurring once. V lost 8 bases to trimming and J lost 6 bases, with 14 bases between them. The germline gives CDR1 SGHTA, CDR2 FQGNSA. The CDR3 has 13 residues. Sequenced sample: tumor-infiltrating memory CD4+ T cells sorted from the breast tumor. The subset denotes: memory CD4+ T cells, CD4+CD45RO+CD25-. This TCR derives from a female donor with breast cancer. The chain links TRBV7-2 to TRBJ2-1; D possibly corresponds to TRBD2 (6 bases). For the CDR3, the DNA is TGTGCCAGCCCCCCGGCGGGAACCAATGAGCAGTTCTTC. Its protein is CASPPAGTNEQFF.